Detailed here is one T cell receptor beta chain. This receptor's antigen is unknown. No base-level quality is on record; no much larger clone is a single base apart. The sample's treatment or condition label, in plain terms: some 20 received Ad26.COV2.S at low or high dose, single or two shots; 5 received placebo; per-sample allocation not given. Repertoires of vaccine and placebo recipients were sequenced from samples collected on day 63 after the first injection. In Cohort 1b, 25 to 30 adults aged 18-55 years were enrolled at a single site in Boston, USA, between 29 July and 7 August 2020. Ad26.COV2.S was a replication-incompetent adenovirus type 26 vector expressing a prefusion-stabilized SARS-CoV-2 spike protein from the original Wuhan strain. The immunoSEQ Assay was the method used to sequence TCRbeta CDR3 regions. After extraction, genomic DNA underwent amplification by bias-controlled multiplex PCR, followed by high-throughput sequencing. Under the source paper's analysis protocol: Collapsing and filtering of sequences were performed to quantify the absolute abundance of each unique TCRbeta CDR3 region. T cell fraction was estimated by normalization of TCRbeta template counts to usable DNA, with usable DNA being measured through amplification of reference genes present in all nucleated cells. Repertoire TCRs were annotated as SARS-CoV-2-specific by exact matching of V gene, CDR3 amino acid sequence and J gene to a known reactive TCR set. MIRA supplied the reference SARS-CoV-2 TCR set, which was filtered for enrichment in COVID-19-positive ImmuneCODE repertoires so that public or cross-reactive TCRs were removed. Using the MIRA antigens, annotated TCRs were further analysed by specific ORF or by position within an ORF. Breadth was defined as annotated unique rearrangements over total unique productive rearrangements; depth was the summed frequency of those rearrangements. Group comparisons of TCR breadth used two-sided Wilcoxon rank-sum tests. Drawn from immuneACCESS, this table holds only the in-frame rearrangements with V and J called that TCRdb kept. Clones are partly lost; checked studies trace under half to an unresolved V gene and leave the rest unexplained. V, J and clone size reflect that table, while D and trimming were determined from the DNA. The sample has approximately 300,000 clones on record, 86% of them singletons. The ten biggest clones cover 1.9% of the sample.

This sample was included in a study of Ad26.COV2.S vaccination and SARS-CoV-2 variants (dated by TCRdb to the early 2020s). Broadly, across the study: Donors in the vaccine arm were drawn from COV1001, a multicentre, randomized, double-blind, placebo-controlled phase I-IIa trial testing Ad26.COV2.S in healthy adults. The TCR-sequenced set comprised around 30 samples: roughly 19 Ad26.COV2.S vaccine recipients, 5 placebo recipients and 8 SARS-CoV-2 convalescent individuals. Dosing of Ad26.COV2.S was intramuscular, at either 5x10^10 or 1x10^11 viral particles, delivered as one shot or as two shots spaced 56 days apart. Participants in the trial were split at random into five groups of five each, receiving low-dose or high-dose Ad26.COV2.S once or twice, or else placebo on both occasions. The specificity and breadth of SARS-CoV-2-reactive T cell receptors after Ad26.COV2.S vaccination were assessed by TCRbeta repertoire sequencing. Blinding of investigators to trial group allocation was maintained during experiments and outcome assessment.

Results the study describes overall, beyond this receptor: The authors noted that the TCR breadth and depth analyses may have underestimated total T cell responses. After vaccination, substantial breadth of spike-specific CD8+ and CD4+ T cell responses was reported. Vaccine and placebo recipients had comparable non-spike TCR breadth, which fits with the vaccine containing only spike. Comparing responses between vaccine doses or regimens was not something the study was powered to do. Spike-specific TCR breadth was higher in Ad26.COV2.S recipients than in placebo recipients (P = 0.0014).

Its CDR3 holds 14 amino acids, cysteine through phenylalanine. CDR3 DNA only is kept here, 42 bases in frame from base 1. The germline V gene (reference sequence) gives CDR1 as MNHEY and CDR2 as SMNVEV. Relative to germline, V is 1 base shorter and J is 6 bases shorter, with 10 bases between their ends. The sequence was obtained from a person between 18 and 65 years old who received the Ad26.COV2.S COVID-19 vaccine or a placebo. The chain couples TRBV27 to TRBJ1-5, with no confident D gene call. The sequencing used peripheral blood, collected in a trial of Ad26.COV2.S vaccine versus placebo. The DNA reads as follows: TGTGCCAGCAGTTTATGGGCCTCGGGTCAGCCCCAGCATTTT. It specifies CASSLWASGQPQHF.